The next 24 T cell receptor beta chains were all read from a single sample in a study of CD8 T cells in ankylosing spondylitis. Study outcomes and limitations: Blood from ankylosing spondylitis patients appeared to carry a characteristic roughly 8-variant TCR beta motif.

Antigen specificity for these receptors is unknown. TCRdb reprocessed the 5' RACE reads with MiXCR, giving one entry per CDR3 protein. The sample contains fewer than 750,000 distinct CDR3 sequences, around 20% of which appear only once. The sample was blood, either unsorted or a sorted T cell fraction (not recorded which). These TCRs come from a male donor with ankylosing spondylitis.

The chain uses TRBV27 and TRBJ2-5; TRBD2 agrees at 8 bases. Trimming cost V 3 bases and J 2 bases; bases outside gene matches: 8. CDR1 MNHEY and CDR2 SMNVEV come from the germline V gene (reference sequence). CDR3 size: 16 residues. CDR3 sequence (DNA): TGTGCCAGCAGTTTTTTGGCGGGGGGCACGCAAGAGACCCAGTACTTC. Encoded protein: CASSFLAGGTQETQYF.

This clonotype was recorded many times. The chain combines TRBV20-1 with TRBJ2-1; possible D gene TRBD2, 5 bases. Between the trimmed V and J ends, which lost 1 base and 3 bases, there was a span of 16 bases. The germline gives CDR1 DFQATT, CDR2 SNEGSKA (reference sequence). The CDR3 consists of 16 residues. The CDR3 sequence is CSARVSGGPGYNEQFF. CDR3 DNA: TGCAGTGCTAGAGTATCGGGCGGGCCAGGCTACAATGAGCAGTTCTTC.

There are a few counts of this clonotype. This chain connects TRBV27 to TRBJ2-1; D call uncertain. CDR3 length: 14 residues. Germline lookup yields CDR1 MNHEY and CDR2 SMNVEV (reference sequence). Trimming removed 3 bases from V and 4 bases from J, with 10 bases in between. CDR3: CASSFTRIYNEQFF. The CDR3 DNA reads as TGTGCCAGCAGTTTCACGAGAATTTACAATGAGCAGTTCTTC.

The sample holds a few counts of this clonotype. This sequence joins TRBV5-1 and TRBJ1-2, with 9 bases aligning to TRBD1. CDR3 length: 13 residues. Losses at the gene ends were 7 bases for V and 8 bases for J; bases not matched to a gene: 9. Germline values: CDR1 SGHRS, CDR2 YFSETQ. The CDR3 DNA sequence: TGCGCCAGCGCCCGGACAGGGGACGGGGGCTACACCTTC. It codes for CASARTGDGGYTF.

This clonotype was seen a single time. The chain couples TRBV7-3 to TRBJ2-2, with 7 bases that match TRBD1. Germline CDR1 reads SGHTA; CDR2 reads FQGTGA. The V segment lost 6 bases and the J segment 7 bases; nucleotides outside the gene matches: 5. The length of the CDR3 is 13 residues. In DNA, the CDR3 is TGTGCCAGCAGGGATGGGACAGTCGGGGAGCTGTTTTTT. Encoded protein: CASRDGTVGELFF.

The chain employs TRBV5-1 and TRBJ2-1; D is ambiguous. Trimming took off 7 bases at V and 8 bases at J, with 13 bases between the two ends. Germline loops: CDR1 SGHRS, CDR2 YFSETQ. The CDR3 has 12 amino acids. The CDR3 DNA follows: TGCGCCAGCTCCTCTGGCGGCCATGAGCAGTTCTTC. Protein sequence: CASSSGGHEQFF.

This clonotype was counted only a few times. The J gene is TRBJ2-7, the V gene TRBV4-3; possible D gene TRBD2, 6 bases. This CDR3 has 14 amino acids. V was shortened by 1 base and J by 3 bases, with 10 bases between the two germline ends. Germline-derived CDR1 and CDR2 are LGHNA and YSLEER. CDR3 sequence: CASSQAWRDYEQYF. The CDR3 nucleotides are TGCGCCAGCAGCCAAGCGTGGCGGGACTACGAGCAGTACTTC.

This clonotype was observed a few times. The rearrangement joins TRBV11-1 to TRBJ2-2; TRBD2 agrees at 10 bases. The germline V gene has CDR1 SGHAT and CDR2 FQDESV (reference sequence). This CDR3 is built from 19 residues. After removal of 0 bases from V and 1 base from J, the junction contained 8 bases not matched to a gene. In DNA, the CDR3 is TGTGCCAGCAGCTTAGCGTCTTGGCTAGCGGGAGAGAACACCGGGGAGCTGTTTTTT. Translating it yields CASSLASWLAGENTGELFF.

A few counts support this clonotype. The V call is TRBV15, the J call TRBJ1-2, with D unclear. This CDR3 is built from 13 residues. Germline CDR1 reads LNHNV; CDR2 reads YYDKDF (reference sequence). With 1 base removed from V and 8 bases from J, the gap between germline ends came to 11 bases. CDR3 DNA: TGTGCCACCAGCAGAGCCGGGGAGGGAGGCTACACCTTC. Encoded protein: CATSRAGEGGYTF.

Here the CDR3 reads CASSQARIQGHEQYF. The CDR3, as DNA: TGTGCCAGCAGCCAAGCACGGATCCAGGGCCACGAGCAGTACTTC. The chain carries TRBV4-2 and TRBJ2-7; TRBD1 is a possible D gene (5 bases). V was shortened by 1 base and J by 5 bases, with 15 bases between the two germline ends. Looked up from germline, CDR1 is LGHNA and CDR2 is YNFKEQ. The CDR3 length is 15 residues.

This clonotype was counted many times. The chain links TRBV29-1 to TRBJ2-2, with D possibly being TRBD2 (6 bases). Germline loops: CDR1 SQVTM, CDR2 ANQGSEA. V lost 5 bases and J lost 6, with 13 bases in between. The CDR3 extends over 13 amino acids. CDR3 in DNA: TGCAGCGTTTCGGGGGATTTCTCCGGGGAGCTGTTTTTT. Amino acids: CSVSGDFSGELFF.

Only a few counts were recorded for this clonotype. This sequence joins TRBV10-3 and TRBJ1-2; D is undetermined. The CDR3 spans 13 residues. CDR1 and CDR2 from the germline V gene are ENHRY and SYGVKD. Trimming stripped 4 bases from V and 6 bases from J, with 12 bases between. In DNA form, the CDR3 reads TGTGCCATCAGTGTCGCAGATTCGAATGGCTACACCTTC. Translated, it gives CAISVADSNGYTF.

The chain is built from TRBV7-2 and TRBJ2-3; 8 positions agree with TRBD2. CDR1 is SGHTA, CDR2 FQGNSA, per germline. This CDR3 region has 15 residues. V lost 5 bases to trimming and J lost 4 bases; unmatched junction nucleotides: 8. The CDR3 here is CASSQPSGSPDTQYF. CDR3 DNA: TGTGCCAGCAGCCAACCCAGCGGGAGCCCAGATACGCAGTATTTT.

This clonotype appeared a few times. V is TRBV9 and J is TRBJ2-2; D possibly uses TRBD1 or TRBD2 (5 bases each). The V end was cut by 1 base, the J end by 1 base, with 11 bases between. The CDR3 runs 16 residues. Germline V gene lookup returns CDR1 SGDLS and CDR2 YYNGEE. CDR3 nucleotides: TGTGCCAGCAGCGTAAATCCTGGGGGGAACACCGGGGAGCTGTTTTTT. Translated: CASSVNPGGNTGELFF.

A few counts support this clonotype. The gene calls are TRBV5-1 and TRBJ2-1; no clear D gene. This CDR3 has 12 amino acids. V was trimmed by 3 bases and J by 10 bases, leaving 11 bases between them. Germline V gene data show CDR1 as SGHRS and CDR2 as YFSETQ. CDR3 residues: CASSYDASEQFF. The CDR3 DNA sequence: TGCGCCAGCAGCTACGATGCTTCAGAGCAGTTCTTC. Using reference TRBV5-1 and TRBJ2-1 for the parts outside the CDR3, the full variable domain is KAGVTQTPRYLIKTRGQQVTLSCSPISGHRSVSWYQQTPGQGLQFLFEYFSETQRNKGNFPGRFSGRQFSNSRSEMNVSTLELGDSALYLCASSYDASEQFFGPGTRLTVL.

This chain uses TRBV6-5 with TRBJ2-5, with 11 bases fitting TRBD2. The CDR3 spans 15 residues. Trimming removed 4 bases from V and 5 bases from J; junction bases left unmatched: 6. CDR1 is MNHEY, CDR2 SVGAGI, per germline. CDR3 protein: CASSLRLAGPETQYF. The CDR3 DNA reads as TGTGCCAGCAGTTTGAGACTAGCGGGACCGGAGACCCAGTACTTC.

This clonotype was counted a few times. The chain employs TRBV20-1 and TRBJ1-2; TRBD1 matches at 9 bases. Germline V gives CDR1 DFQATT, CDR2 SNEGSKA (reference sequence). Trimming removed 6 bases from V and 6 bases from J; junction bases left unmatched: 11. This CDR3 has 14 amino acids. CDR3 in DNA: TGCAGTGCAGACCGGGACAGGGAGTTGGATGGCTACACCTTC. This sequence encodes CSADRDRELDGYTF.

The V and J genes are TRBV6-5 and TRBJ2-7; D ambiguous. Germline V gene data show CDR1 as MNHEY and CDR2 as SVGAGI. V gave up 2 bases and J gave up 2 bases, with 10 bases separating them. There are 14 residues in the CDR3. The CDR3 loop reads CASSYGAATYEQYF. CDR3 nucleotide sequence: TGTGCCAGCAGTTACGGCGCAGCCACCTACGAGCAGTACTTC.

This clonotype was counted a few times. The chain uses TRBV3-1 and TRBJ2-1; 10 bases are shared with TRBD2. After removal of 6 bases from V and 5 bases from J, the junction contained 16 bases not matched to a gene. The CDR3 loop spans 18 amino acids. The germline V gene encodes CDR1 LGHDT and CDR2 YNNKEL (reference sequence). The CDR3 nucleotides read TGTGCCAGCAGGCCTAGAACTCCGGGACTAGCGAATAACAATGAGCAGTTCTTC. Amino acids: CASRPRTPGLANNNEQFF.

A few counts support this clonotype. V usage is TRBV6-1 and J usage is TRBJ1-1; D gene ambiguous. Trimming took 2 bases from V and 0 from J, leaving 4 bases between them. Per germline, CDR1 MNHNS and CDR2 SASEGT. The CDR3 is 13 amino acids. The CDR3 loop is CASSESLNTEAFF. CDR3 nucleotide sequence: TGTGCCAGCAGTGAAAGCTTGAACACTGAAGCTTTCTTT.

This clonotype was observed at least ten times. This chain uses TRBV12-3 or TRBV12-4 with TRBJ2-1, with 15 bases identical to TRBD2. This CDR3 region has 17 residues. With V trimmed by 6 bases and J by 10 bases, 13 bases remained unmatched. The CDR3 DNA follows: TGTGCCAGCAGCAGCCAGCGGGAGGGACTAGCGGGAGGCGAGCAGTTCTTC. Translated, it gives CASSSQREGLAGGEQFF.

The chain links TRBV20-1 to TRBJ2-1, with a possible D match to TRBD2 (6 bases). The germline V gene has CDR1 DFQATT and CDR2 SNEGSKA (reference sequence). The CDR3 runs 16 residues. V lost 3 bases to trimming and J lost 4 bases, with 19 bases between them. The chain's CDR3 is CSARSRVGGIYNEQFF. CDR3 DNA: TGCAGTGCTAGGAGCAGGGTTGGCGGGATTTACAATGAGCAGTTCTTC.

This clonotype has more than one count but fewer than ten. The DNA of the CDR3 is TGCAGTGCGCCCAGGGGGCGGGATAATTCACCCCTCCACTTT. It yields the protein CSAPRGRDNSPLHF. The chain is built from TRBV20-1 and TRBJ1-6; the match to TRBD1 covers 8 bases. In germline, CDR1 is DFQATT, CDR2 SNEGSKA (reference sequence). Trimming at V came to 6 bases and at J to 5 bases, leaving 6 bases not matched to a gene. The CDR3 is made up of 14 amino acids.

J is TRBJ1-2 and V is TRBV25-1; unclear D gene. Trimming left V 3 bases short and J 8 bases short, with 10 bases between. The CDR3 contains 12 residues. Germline CDR1 is MGHDK and CDR2 is SYGVNS. CDR3 nucleotide sequence: TGTGCCAGCAGTGACGTTTGGTGGGGCTACACCTTC. Its protein is CASSDVWWGYTF.